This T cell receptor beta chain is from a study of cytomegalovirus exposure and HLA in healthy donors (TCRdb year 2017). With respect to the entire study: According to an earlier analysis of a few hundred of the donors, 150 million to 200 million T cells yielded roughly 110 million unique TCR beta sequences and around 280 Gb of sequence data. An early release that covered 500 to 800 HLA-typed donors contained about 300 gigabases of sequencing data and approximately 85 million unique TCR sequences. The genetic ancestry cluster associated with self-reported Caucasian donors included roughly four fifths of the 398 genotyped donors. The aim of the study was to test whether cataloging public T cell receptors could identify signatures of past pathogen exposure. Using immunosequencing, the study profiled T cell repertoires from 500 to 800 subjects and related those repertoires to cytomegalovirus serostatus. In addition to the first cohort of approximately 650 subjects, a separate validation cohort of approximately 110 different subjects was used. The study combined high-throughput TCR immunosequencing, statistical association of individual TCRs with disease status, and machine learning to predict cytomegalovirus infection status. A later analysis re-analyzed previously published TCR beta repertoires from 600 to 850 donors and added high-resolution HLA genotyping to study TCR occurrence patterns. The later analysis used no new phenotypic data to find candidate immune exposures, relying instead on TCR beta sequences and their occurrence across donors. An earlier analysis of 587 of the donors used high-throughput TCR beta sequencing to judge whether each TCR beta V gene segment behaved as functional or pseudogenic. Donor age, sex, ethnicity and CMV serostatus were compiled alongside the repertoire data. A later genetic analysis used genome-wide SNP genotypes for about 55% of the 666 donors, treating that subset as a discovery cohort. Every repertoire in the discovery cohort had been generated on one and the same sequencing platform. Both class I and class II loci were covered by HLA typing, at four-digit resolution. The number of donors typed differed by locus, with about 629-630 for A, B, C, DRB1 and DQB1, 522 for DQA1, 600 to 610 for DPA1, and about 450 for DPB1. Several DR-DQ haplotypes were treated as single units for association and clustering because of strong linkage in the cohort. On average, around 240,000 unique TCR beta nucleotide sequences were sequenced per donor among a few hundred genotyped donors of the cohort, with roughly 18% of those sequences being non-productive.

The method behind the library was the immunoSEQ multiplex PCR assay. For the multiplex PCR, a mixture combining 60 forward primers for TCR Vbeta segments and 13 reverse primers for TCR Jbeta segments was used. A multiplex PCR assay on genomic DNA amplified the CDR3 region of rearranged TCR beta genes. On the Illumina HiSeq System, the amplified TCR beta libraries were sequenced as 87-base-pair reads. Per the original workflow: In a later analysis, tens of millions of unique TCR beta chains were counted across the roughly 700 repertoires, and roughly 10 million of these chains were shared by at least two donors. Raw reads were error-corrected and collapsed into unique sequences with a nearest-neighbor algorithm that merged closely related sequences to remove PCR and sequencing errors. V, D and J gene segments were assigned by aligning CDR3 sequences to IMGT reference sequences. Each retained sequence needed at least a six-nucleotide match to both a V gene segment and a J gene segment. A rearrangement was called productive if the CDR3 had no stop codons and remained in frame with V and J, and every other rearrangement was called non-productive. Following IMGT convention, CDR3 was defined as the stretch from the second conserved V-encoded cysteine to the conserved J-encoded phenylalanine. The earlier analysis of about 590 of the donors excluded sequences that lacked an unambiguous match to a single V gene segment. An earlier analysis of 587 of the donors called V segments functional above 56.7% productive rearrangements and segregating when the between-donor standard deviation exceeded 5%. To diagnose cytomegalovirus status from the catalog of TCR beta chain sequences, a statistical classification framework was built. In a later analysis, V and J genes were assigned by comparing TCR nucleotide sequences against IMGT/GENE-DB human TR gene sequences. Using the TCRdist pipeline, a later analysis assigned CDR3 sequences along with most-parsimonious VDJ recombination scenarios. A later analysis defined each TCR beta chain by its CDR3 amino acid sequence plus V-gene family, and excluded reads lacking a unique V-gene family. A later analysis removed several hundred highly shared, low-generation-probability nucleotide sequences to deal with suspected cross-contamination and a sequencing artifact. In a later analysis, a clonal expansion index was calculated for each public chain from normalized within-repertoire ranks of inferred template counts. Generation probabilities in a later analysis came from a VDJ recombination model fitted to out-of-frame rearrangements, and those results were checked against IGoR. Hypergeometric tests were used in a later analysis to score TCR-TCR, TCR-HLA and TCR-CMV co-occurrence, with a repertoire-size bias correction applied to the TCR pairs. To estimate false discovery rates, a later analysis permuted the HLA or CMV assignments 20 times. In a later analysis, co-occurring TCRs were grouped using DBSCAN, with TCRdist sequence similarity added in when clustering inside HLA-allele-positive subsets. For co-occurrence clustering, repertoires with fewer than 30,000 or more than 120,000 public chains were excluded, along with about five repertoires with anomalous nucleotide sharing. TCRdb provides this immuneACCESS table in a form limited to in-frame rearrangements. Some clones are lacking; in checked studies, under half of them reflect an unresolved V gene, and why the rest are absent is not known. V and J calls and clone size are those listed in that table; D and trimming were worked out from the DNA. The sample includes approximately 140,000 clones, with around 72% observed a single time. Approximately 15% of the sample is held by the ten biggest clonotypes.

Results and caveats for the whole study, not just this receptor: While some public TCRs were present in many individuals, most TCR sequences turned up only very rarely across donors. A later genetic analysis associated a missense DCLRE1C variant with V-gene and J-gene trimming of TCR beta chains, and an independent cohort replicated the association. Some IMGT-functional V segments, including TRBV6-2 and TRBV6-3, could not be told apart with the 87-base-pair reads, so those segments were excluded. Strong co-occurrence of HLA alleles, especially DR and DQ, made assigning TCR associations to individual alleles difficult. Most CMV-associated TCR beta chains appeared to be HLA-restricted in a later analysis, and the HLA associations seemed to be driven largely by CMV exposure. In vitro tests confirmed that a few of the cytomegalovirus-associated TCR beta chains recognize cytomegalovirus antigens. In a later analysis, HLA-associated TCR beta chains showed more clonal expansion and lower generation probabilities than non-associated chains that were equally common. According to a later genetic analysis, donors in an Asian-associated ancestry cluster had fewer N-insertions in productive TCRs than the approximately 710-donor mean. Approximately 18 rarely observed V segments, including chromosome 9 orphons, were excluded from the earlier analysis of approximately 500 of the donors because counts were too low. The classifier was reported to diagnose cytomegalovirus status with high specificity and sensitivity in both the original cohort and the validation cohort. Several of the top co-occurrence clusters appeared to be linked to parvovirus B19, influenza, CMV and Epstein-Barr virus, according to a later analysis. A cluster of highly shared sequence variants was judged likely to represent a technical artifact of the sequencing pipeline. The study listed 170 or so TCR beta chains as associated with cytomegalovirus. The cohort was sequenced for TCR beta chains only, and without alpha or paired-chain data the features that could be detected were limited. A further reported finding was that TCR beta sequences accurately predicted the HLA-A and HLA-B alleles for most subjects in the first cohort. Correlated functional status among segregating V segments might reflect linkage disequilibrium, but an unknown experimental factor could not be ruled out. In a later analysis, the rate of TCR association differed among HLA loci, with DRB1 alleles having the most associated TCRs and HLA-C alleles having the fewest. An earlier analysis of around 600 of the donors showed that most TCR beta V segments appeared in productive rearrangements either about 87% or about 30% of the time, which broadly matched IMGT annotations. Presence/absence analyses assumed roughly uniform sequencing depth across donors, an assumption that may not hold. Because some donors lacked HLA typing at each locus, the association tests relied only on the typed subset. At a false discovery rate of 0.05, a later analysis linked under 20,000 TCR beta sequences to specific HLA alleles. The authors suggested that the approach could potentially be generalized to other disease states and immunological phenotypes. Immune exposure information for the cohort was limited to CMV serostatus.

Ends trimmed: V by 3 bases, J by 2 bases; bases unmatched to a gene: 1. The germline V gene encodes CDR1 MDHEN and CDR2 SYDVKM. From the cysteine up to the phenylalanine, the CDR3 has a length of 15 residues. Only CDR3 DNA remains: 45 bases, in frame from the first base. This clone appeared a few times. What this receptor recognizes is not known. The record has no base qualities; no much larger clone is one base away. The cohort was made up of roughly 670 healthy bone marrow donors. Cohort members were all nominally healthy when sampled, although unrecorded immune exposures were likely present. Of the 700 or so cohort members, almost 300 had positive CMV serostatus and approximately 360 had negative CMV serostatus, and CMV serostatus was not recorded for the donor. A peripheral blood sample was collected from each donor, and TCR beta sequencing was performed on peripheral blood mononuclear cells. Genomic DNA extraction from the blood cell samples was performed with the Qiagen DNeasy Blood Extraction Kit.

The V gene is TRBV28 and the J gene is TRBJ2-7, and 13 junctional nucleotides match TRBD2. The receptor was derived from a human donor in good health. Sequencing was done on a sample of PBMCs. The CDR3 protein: CASSFGLAGAYEQYF. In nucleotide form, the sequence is TGTGCCAGCAGTTTTGGACTAGCGGGGGCCTACGAGCAGTACTTC. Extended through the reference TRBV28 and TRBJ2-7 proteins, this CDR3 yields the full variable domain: DVKVTQSSRYLVKRTGEKVFLECVQDMDHENMFWYRQDPGLGLRLIYFSYDVKMKEKGDIPEGYSVSREKKERFSLILESASTNQTSMYLCASSFGLAGAYEQYFGPGTRLTVT.